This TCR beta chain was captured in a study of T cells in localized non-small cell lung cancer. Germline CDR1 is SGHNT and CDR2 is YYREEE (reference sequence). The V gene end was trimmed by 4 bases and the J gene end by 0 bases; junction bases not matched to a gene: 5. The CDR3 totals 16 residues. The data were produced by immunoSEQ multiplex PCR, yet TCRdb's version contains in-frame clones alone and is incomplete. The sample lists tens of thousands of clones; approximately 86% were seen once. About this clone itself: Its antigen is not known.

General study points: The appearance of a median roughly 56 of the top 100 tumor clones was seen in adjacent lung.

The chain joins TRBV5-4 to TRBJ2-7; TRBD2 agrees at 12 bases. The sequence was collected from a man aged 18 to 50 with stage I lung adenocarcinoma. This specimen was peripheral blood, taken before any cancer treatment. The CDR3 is CASSQTSGGSSYEQYF. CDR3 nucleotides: TGTGCCAGCAGCCAAACTAGCGGGGGGTCCTCCTACGAGCAGTACTTC.